The T cell receptor (beta chain) described here comes from a study of cytomegalovirus exposure and HLA in healthy donors. Study-wide points: The availability of immune exposure information extended only to CMV serostatus. What was likely a sequencing artifact was a cluster of highly shared sequence variants. Across donors, most TCRs were seen rarely, yet some public ones were widespread.

V lost 4 bases and J 0 bases, leaving 4 bases between the germline ends. Per the germline V gene, CDR1 is MNHEY and CDR2 is SMNVEV (reference sequence). This CDR3 is built from 13 residues. A note on this clone: Its target is unknown.

The PCR used 60 Vbeta and 13 Jbeta primers. TCRdb's table, derived via immunoSEQ multiplex PCR, lists solely in-frame clones and lacks some. The repertoire holds 180,000 or so clones, with over 60% as singletons. The chain has TRBV27 and TRBJ2-1; D remains ambiguous. Sequenced material: PBMCs. The sequence came from a woman aged 45-65 years in good health and CMV-seronegative. DNA for the CDR3: TGTGCCAGCAGTTCCAGCTCCTACAATGAGCAGTTCTTC. It yields the protein CASSSSSYNEQFF.